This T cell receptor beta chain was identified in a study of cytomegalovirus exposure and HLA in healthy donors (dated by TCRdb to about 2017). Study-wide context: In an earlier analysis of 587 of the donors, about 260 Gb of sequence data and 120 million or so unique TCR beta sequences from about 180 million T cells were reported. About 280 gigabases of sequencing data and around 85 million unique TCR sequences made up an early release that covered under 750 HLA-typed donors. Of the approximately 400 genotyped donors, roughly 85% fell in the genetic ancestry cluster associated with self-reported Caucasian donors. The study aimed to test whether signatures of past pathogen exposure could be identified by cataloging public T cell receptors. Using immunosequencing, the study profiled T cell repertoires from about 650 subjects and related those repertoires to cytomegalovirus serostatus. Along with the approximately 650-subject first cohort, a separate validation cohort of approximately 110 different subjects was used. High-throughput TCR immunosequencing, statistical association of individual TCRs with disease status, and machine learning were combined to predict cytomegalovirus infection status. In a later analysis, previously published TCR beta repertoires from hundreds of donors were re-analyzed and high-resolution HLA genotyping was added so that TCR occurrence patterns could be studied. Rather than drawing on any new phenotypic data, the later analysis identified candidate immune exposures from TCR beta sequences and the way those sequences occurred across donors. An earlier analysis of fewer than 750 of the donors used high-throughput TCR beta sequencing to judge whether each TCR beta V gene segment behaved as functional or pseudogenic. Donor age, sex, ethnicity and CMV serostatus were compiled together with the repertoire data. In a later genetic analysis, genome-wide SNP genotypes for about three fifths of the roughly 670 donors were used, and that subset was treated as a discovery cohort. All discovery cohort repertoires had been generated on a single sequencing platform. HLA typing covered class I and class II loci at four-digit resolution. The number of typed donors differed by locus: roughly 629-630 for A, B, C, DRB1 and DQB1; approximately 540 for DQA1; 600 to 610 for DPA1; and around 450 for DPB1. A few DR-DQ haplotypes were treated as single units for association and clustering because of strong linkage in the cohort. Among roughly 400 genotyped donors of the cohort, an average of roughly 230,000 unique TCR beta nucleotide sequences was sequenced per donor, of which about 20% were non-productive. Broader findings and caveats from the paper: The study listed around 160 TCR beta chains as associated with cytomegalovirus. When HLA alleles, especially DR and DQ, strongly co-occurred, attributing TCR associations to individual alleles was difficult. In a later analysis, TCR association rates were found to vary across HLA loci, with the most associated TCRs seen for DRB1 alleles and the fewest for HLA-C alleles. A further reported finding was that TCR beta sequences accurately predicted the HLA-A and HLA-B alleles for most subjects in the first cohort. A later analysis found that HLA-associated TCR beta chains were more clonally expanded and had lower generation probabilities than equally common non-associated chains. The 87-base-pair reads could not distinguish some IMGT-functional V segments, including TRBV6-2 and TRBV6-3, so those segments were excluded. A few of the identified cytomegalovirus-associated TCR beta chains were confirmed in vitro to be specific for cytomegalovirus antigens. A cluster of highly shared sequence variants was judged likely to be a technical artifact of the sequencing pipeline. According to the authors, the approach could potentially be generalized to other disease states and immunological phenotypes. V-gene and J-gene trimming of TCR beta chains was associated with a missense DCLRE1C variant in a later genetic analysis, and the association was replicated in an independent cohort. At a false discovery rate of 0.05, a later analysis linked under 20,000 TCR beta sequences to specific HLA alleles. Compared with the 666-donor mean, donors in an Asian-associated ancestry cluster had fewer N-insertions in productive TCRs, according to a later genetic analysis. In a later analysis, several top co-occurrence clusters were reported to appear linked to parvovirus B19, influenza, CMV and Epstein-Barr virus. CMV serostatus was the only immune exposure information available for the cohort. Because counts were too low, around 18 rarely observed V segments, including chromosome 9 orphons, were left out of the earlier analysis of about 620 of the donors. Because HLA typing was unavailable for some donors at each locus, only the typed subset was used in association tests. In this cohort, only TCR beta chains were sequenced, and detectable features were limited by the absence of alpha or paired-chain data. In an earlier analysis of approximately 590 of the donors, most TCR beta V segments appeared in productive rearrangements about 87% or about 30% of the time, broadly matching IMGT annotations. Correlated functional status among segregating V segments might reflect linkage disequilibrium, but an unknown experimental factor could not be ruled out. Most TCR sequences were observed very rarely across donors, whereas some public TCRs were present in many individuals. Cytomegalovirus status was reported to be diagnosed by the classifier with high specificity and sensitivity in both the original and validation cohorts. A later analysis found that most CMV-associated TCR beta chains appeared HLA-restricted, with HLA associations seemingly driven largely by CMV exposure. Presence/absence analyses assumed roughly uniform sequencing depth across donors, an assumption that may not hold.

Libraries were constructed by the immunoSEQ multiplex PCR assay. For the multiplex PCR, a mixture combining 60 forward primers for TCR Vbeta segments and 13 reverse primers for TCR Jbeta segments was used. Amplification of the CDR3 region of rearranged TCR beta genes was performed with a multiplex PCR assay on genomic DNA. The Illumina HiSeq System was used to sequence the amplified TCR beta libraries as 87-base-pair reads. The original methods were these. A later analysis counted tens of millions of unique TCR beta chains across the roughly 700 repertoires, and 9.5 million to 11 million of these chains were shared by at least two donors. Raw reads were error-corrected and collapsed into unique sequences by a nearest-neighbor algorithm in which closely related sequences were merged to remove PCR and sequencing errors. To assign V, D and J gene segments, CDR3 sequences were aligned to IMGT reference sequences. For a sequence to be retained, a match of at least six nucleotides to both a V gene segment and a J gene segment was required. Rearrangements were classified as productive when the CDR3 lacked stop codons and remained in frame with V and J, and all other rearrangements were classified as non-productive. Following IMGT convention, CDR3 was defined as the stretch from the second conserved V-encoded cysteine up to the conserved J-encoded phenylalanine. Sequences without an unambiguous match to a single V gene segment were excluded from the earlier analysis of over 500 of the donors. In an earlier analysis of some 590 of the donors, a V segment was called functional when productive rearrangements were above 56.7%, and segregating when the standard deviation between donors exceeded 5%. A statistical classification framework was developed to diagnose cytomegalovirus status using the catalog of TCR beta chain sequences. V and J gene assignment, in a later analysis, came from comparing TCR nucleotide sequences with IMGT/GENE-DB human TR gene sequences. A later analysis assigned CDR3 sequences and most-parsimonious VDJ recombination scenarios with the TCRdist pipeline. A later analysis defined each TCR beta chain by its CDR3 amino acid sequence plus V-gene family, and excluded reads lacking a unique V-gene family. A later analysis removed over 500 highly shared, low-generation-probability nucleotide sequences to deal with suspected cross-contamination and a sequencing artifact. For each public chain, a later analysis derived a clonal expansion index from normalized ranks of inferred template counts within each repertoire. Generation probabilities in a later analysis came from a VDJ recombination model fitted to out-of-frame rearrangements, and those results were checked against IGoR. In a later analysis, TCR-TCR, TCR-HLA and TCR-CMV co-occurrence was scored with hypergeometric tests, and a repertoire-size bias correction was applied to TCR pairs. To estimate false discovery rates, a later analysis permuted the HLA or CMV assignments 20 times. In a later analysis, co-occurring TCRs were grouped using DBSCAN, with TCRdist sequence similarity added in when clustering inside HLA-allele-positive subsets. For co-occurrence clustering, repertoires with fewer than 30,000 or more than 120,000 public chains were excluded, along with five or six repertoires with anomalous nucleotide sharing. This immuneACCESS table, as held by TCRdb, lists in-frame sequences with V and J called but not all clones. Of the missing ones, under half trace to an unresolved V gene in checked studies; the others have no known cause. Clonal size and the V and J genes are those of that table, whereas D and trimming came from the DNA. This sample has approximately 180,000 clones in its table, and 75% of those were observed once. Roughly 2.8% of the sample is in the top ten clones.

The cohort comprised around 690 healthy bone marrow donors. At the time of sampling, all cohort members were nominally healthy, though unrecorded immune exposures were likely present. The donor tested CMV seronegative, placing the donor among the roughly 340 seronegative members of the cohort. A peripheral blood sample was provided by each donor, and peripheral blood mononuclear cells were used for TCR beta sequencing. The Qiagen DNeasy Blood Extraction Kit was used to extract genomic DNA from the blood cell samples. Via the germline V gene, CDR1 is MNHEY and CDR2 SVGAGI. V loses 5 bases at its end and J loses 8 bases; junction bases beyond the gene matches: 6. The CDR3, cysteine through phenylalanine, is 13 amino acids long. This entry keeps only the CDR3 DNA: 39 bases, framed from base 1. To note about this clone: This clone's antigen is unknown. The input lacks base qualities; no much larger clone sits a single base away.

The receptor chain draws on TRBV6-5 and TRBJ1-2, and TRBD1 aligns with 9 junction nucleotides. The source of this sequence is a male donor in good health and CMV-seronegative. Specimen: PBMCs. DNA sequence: TGTGCCAGCAGTCCGGACAGGGGAAGGGGCTACACCTTC. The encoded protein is CASSPDRGRGYTF.